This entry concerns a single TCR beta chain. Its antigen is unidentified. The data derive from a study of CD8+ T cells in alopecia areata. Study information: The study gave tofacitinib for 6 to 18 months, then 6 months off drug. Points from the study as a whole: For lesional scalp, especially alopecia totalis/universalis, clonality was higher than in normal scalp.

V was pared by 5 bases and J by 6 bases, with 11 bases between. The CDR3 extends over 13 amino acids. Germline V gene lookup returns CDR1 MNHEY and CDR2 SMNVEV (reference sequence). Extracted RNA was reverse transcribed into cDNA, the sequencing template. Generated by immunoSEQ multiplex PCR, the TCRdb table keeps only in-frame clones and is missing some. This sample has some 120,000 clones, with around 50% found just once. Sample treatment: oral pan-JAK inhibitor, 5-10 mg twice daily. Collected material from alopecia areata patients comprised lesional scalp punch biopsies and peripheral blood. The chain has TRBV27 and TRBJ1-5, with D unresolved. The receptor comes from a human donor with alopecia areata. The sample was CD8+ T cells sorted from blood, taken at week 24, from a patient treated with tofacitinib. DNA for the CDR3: TGTGCCAGCAGTCTCGCAGGAACTCAGCCCCAGCATTTT. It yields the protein CASSLAGTQPQHF.